This TCR beta chain was documented in a study of a mutant IDH1 vaccine in newly diagnosed glioma. This CDR3 is 13 amino acids long. CDR1 is ENHRY, CDR2 SYGVKD, per germline. V gave up 3 bases and J gave up 12 bases, with 18 bases separating them. Noted time point: week 23, last vaccination. Doses consisted of 300 ug of mutant IDH1 20-mer peptide each, paired with topical imiquimod. Assay: immunoSEQ multiplex PCR; the TCRdb copy retains only in-frame clones and omits some. The data show tens of thousands of clones, around 80% seen once. Comments on this clone: Its target is not known.

This sequence originates from a man aged 40-49 years with glioma. The starting material was PBMCs, obtained from a glioma patient whose treatment included an IDH1 peptide vaccine. The chain uses TRBV10-3 and TRBJ2-7; D possibly corresponds to TRBD1 (5 bases). The CDR3 loop reads CAISEQEPPARYF. CDR3 bases: TGTGCCATCAGTGAACAGGAGCCTCCAGCGCGGTACTTC.